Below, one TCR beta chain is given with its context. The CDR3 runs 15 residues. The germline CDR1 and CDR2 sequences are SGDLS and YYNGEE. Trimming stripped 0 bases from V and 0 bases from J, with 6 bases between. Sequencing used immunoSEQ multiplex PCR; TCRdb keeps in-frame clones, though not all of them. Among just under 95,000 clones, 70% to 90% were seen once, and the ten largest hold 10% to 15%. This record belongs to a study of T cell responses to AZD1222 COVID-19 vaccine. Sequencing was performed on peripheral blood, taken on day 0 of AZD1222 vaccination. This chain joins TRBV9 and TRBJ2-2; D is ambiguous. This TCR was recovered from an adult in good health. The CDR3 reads CASSVGVANTGELFF. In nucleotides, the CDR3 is TGTGCCAGCAGCGTAGGAGTAGCGAACACCGGGGAGCTGTTTTTT.